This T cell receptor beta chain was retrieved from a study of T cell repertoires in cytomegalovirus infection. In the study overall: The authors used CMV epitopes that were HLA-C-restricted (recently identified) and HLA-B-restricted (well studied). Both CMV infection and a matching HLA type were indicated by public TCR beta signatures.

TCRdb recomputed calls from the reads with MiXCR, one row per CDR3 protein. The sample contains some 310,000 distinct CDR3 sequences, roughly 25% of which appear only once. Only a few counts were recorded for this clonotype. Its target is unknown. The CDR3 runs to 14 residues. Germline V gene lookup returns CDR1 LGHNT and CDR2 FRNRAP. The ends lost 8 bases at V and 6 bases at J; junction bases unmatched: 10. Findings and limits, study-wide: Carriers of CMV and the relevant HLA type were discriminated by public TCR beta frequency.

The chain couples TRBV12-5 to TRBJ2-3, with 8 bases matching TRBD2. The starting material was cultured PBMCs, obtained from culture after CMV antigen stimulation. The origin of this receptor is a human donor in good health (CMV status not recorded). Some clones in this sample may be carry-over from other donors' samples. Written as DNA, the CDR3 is TGTGCTAGTTCTCGGGAGGGGGGGATGGATACGCAGTATTTT. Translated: CASSREGGMDTQYF.